This record concerns one T cell receptor beta chain sequence. This record belongs to a study of blood T cell repertoires in COVID-19. This CDR3 region has 14 residues. CDR1 is LNHNV and CDR2 is YYDKDF in the germline V gene (reference sequence). The ends lost 5 bases at V and 2 bases at J; junction bases unmatched: 6. Sequencing was performed with immunoSEQ multiplex PCR; in TCRdb, only in-frame clones are kept and a portion is missing. The data show around 330,000 clones, around 90% seen once. The sequence derives from a man in his 60s who had recovered from COVID-19. The chain is built from TRBV15 and TRBJ2-7, with 7 bases matching TRBD1. The sample comprised PBMCs or T cells enriched from blood (not recorded which). Here the CDR3 reads CATSPRDRPYEQYF. DNA of the CDR3: TGTGCCACCAGCCCCCGGGACAGACCCTACGAGCAGTACTTC.